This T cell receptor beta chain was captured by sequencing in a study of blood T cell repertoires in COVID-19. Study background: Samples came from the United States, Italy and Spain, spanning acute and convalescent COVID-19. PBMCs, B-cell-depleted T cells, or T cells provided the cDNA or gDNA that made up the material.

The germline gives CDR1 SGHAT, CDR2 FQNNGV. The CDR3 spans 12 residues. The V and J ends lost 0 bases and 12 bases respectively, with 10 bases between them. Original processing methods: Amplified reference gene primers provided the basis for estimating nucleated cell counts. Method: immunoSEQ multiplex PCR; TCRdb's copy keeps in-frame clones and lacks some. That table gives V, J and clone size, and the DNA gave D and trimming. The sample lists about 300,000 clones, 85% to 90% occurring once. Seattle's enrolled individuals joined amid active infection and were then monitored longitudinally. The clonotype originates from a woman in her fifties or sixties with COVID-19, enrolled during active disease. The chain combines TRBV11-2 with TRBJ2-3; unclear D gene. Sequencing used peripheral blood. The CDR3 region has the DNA TGTGCCAGCAGCTTAGATCTAGATCCTCAGTATTTT. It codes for CASSLDLDPQYF.